Detailed here is one T cell receptor (beta chain). The antigen remains unidentified. This record belongs to a study of vaccination effects on CD4 cells after COVID-19. Study summary: Wells containing approximately 2 million PBMC each were cultured with 9 to 10 IU/ml IL-2 and approximately 10 ug/ml peptides. The study's findings and limits: At late timepoints after vaccination, vaccine- and infection-induced clones shrank markedly. The study found that only 1 of 255 vaccine-induced clones from healthy vaccinees cross-reacted with common cold coronaviruses.

Here immunoSEQ multiplex PCR was the method, and the copy in TCRdb shows in-frame clones only, minus some. The sample includes tens of thousands of clones, around 85% of them seen just once. Germline V gene sequence: CDR1 KGHSH, CDR2 LQKENI. The CDR3 sequence is 18 residues long. The V and J ends lost 4 bases and 0 bases respectively, with 19 bases between them. Culture proceeded for 10 days, and CD4+ T cells were then isolated. Everyone in the study got two shots of either the BNT162b2 or mRNA-1273 vaccine. The V and J genes are TRBV18 and TRBJ1-5; D might be TRBD1 (6 bases). The source of this sequence is a human donor who received a COVID-19 vaccine. Specimen: CD4+ T cells from PBMCs cultured without peptide, collected after COVID-19 vaccination. The chain's CDR3 is CASSLRQASIYSNQPQHF. DNA of the CDR3: TGTGCCAGCTCACTTCGACAGGCCTCGATATATAGCAATCAGCCCCAGCATTTT.